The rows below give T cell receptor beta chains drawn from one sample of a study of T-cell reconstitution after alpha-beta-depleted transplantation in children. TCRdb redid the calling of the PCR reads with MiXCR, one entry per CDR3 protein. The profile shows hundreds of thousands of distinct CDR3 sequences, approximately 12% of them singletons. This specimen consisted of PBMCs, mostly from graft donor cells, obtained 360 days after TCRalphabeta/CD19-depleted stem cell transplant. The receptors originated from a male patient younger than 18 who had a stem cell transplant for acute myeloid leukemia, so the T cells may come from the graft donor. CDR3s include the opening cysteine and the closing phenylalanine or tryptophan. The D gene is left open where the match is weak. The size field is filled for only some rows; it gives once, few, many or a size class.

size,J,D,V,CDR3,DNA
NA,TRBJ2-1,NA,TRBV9,CASSPTGSGSYNEQFF,TGTGCCAGCAGCCCCACGGGTAGCGGATCCTACAATGAGCAGTTCTTC
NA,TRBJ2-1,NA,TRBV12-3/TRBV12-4,CASSKGVLSYNEQFF,TGTGCCAGCAGTAAGGGGGTTCTCTCCTACAATGAGCAGTTCTTC
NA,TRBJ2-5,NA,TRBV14,CASTPGRRRQETQYF,TGTGCCAGCACCCCGGGCCGGCGGCGGCAAGAGACCCAGTACTTC
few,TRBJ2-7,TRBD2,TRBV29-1,CSVRRTAGGDEQYF,TGCAGCGTCAGAAGAACGGCGGGGGGGGACGAGCAGTACTTC
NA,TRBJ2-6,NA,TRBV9,CASSVGSGGGSGANVLTF,TGTGCCAGCAGCGTAGGTAGTGGTGGGGGCTCTGGGGCCAACGTCCTGACTTTC
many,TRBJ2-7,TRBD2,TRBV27,CASSLSAGTSYEQYF,TGTGCCAGCAGTTTATCAGCCGGGACTAGCTACGAGCAGTACTTC
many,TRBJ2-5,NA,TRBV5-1,CASRGETQYF,TGTGCCAGCAGGGGCGAGACCCAGTACTTC
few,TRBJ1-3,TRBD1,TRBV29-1,CSVHETGVGNTIYF,TGCAGCGTTCATGAGACAGGGGTTGGAAACACCATATATTTT
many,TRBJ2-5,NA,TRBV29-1,CSFGMVPRSTQYF,TGCAGCTTCGGTATGGTTCCGAGGTCGACCCAGTACTTC
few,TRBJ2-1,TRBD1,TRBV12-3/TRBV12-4,CASSQSSRDRDSYNEQFF,TGTGCCAGCAGTCAATCATCCCGGGACAGGGACTCCTACAATGAGCAGTTCTTC
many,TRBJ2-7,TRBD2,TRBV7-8,CASSLVRLAGGYEQYF,TGTGCCAGCAGCTTAGTTCGACTAGCGGGAGGTTACGAGCAGTACTTC
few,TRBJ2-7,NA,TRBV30,CAWRLGYEQYF,TGTGCCTGGCGACTAGGATACGAGCAGTACTTC
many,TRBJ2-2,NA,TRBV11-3,CASSYLGTGELFF,TGTGCCAGCAGCTACTTGGGTACCGGGGAGCTGTTTTTT
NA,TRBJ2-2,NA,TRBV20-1,CSARTGVSRFTGELFF,TGCAGTGCTAGGACGGGGGTCAGCCGGTTCACCGGGGAGCTGTTTTTT
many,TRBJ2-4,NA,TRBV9,CASSVGSRSDIQYF,TGTGCCAGCAGCGTAGGGTCCCGGTCGGACATTCAGTACTTC
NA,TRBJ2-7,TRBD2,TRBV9,CASSVELAGDPYEQYF,TGTGCCAGCAGCGTAGAACTAGCGGGAGACCCCTACGAGCAGTACTTC
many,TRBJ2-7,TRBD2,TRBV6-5,CASSYSKMAGDTHEQYF,TGTGCCAGCAGTTACTCGAAAATGGCGGGAGATACCCACGAGCAGTACTTC
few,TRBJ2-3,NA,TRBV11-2,CASSLDLASSRATDTQYF,TGTGCCAGCAGCTTAGATTTGGCTAGCTCAAGAGCGACAGATACGCAGTATTTT
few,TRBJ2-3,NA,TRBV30,CAWSLELTDTQYF,TGTGCCTGGAGTCTCGAGCTCACAGATACGCAGTATTTT